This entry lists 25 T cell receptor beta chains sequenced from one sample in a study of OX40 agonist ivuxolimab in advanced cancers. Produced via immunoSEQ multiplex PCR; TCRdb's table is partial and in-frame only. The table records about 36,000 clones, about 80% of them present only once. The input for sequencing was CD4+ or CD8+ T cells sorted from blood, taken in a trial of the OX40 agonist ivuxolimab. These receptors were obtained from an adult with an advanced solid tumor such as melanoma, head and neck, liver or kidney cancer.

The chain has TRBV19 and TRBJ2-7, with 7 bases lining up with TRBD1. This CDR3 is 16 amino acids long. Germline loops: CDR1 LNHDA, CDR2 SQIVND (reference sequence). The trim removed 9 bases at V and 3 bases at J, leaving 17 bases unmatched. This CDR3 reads CASRQRSTGPGYEQYF. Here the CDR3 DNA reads TGTGCCAGCCGACAACGCTCGACAGGGCCCGGCTACGAGCAGTACTTC.

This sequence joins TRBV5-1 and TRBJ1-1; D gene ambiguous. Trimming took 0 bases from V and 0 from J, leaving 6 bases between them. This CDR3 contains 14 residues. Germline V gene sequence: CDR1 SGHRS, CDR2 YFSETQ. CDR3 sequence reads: CASSLGGLNTEAFF. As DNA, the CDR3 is TGCGCCAGCAGCTTGGGGGGATTGAACACTGAAGCTTTCTTT.

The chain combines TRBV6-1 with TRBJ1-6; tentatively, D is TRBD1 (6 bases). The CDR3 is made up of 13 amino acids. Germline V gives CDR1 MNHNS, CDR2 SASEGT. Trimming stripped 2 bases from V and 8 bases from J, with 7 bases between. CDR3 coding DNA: TGTGCCAGCAGTGAAAAGGGGGATTCACCCCTCCACTTT. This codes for CASSEKGDSPLHF.

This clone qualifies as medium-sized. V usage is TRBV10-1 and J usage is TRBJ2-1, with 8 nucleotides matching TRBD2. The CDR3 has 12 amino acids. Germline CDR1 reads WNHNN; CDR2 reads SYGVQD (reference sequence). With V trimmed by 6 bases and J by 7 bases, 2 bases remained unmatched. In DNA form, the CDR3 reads TGCGCCAGCAGAAGCGGGAGTAATGAGCAGTTCTTC. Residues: CASRSGSNEQFF.

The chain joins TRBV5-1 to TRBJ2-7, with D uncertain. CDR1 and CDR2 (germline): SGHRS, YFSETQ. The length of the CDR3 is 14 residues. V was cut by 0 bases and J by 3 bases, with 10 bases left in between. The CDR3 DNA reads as TGCGCCAGCAGCTTGGTAGGCCTCAGCTACGAGCAGTACTTC. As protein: CASSLVGLSYEQYF. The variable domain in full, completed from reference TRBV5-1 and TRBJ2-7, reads KAGVTQTPRYLIKTRGQQVTLSCSPISGHRSVSWYQQTPGQGLQFLFEYFSETQRNKGNFPGRFSGRQFSNSRSEMNVSTLELGDSALYLCASSLVGLSYEQYFGPGTRLTVT.

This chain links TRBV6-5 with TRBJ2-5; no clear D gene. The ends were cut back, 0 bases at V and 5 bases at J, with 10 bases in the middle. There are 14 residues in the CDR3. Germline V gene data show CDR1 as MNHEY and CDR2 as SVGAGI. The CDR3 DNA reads TGTGCCAGCAGTTACTCGTATCGGTCGGAGACCCAGTACTTC. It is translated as CASSYSYRSETQYF.

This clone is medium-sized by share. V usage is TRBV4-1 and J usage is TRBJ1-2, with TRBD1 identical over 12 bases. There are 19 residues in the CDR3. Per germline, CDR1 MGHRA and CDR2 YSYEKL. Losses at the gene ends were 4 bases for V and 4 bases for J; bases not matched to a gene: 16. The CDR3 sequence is CASSRVYFGTGGAGYGYTF. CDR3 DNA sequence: TGCGCCAGCAGCCGAGTTTATTTCGGGACAGGGGGCGCGGGCTATGGCTACACCTTC.

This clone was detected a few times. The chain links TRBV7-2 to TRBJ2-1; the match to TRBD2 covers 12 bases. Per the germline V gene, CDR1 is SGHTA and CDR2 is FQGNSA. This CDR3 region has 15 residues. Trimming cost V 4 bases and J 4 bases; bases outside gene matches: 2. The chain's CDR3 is CASSYLAGGYNEQFF. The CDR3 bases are TGTGCCAGCAGCTACCTAGCGGGGGGGTACAATGAGCAGTTCTTC.

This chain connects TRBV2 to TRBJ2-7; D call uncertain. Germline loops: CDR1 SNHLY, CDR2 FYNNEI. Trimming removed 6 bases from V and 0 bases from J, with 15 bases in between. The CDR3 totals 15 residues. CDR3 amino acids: CASRDGGSSSYEQYV. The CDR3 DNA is TGTGCCAGCAGGGATGGCGGATCTAGCTCCTACGAGCAGTACGTC.

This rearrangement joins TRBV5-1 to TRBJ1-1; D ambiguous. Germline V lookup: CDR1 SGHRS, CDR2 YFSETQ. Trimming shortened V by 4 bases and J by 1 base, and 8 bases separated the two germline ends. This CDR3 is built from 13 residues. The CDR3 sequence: CASSKDRNTEAFF. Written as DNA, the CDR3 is TGCGCCAGCAGCAAAGATCGGAACACTGAAGCTTTCTTT.

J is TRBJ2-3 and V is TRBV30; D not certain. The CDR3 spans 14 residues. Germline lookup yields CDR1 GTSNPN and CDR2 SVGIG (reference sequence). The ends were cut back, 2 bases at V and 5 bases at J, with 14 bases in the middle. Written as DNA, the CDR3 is TGTGCCTGGAGTAACAGCGCCCAAGGAGATACGCAGTATTTT. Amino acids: CAWSNSAQGDTQYF.

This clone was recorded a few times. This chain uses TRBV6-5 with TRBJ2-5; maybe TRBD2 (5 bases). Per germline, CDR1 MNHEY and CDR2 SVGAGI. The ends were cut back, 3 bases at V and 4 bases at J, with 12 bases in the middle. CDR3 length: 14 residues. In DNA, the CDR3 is TGTGCCAGCAGTTATTTTAGAGGAGGAGAGACCCAGTACTTC. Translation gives CASSYFRGGETQYF.

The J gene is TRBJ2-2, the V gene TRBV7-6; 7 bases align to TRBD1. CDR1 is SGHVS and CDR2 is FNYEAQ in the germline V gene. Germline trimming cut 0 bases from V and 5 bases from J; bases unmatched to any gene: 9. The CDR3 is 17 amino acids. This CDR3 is CASSLASDRARTGELFF. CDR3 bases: TGTGCCAGCAGCTTAGCGTCAGACAGGGCGAGGACCGGGGAGCTGTTTTTT.

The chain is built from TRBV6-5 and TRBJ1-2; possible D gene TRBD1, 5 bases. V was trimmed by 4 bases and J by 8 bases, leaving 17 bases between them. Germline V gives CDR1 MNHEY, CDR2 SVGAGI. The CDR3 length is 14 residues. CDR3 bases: TGTGCCAGCAGTTCGGCAGGGAGGGTATTGGGCTACACCTTC. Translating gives CASSSAGRVLGYTF.

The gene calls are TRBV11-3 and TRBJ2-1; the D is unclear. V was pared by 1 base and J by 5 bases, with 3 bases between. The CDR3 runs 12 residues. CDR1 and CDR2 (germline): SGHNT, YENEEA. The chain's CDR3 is CASSLAHNEQFF. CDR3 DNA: TGTGCCAGCAGCTTAGCTCACAATGAGCAGTTCTTC. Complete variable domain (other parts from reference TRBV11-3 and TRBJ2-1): EAGVVQSPRYKIIEKKQPVAFWCNPISGHNTLYWYLQNLGQGPELLIRYENEEAVDDSQLPKDRFSAERLKGVDSTLKIQPAELGDSAVYLCASSLAHNEQFFGPGTRLTVL.

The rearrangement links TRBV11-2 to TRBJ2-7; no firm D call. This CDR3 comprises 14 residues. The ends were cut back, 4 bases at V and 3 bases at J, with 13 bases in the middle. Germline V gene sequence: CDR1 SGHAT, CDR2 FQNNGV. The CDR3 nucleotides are TGTGCCAGCAGCTCCTTCGGTCGGCACTACGAGCAGTACTTC. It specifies CASSSFGRHYEQYF.

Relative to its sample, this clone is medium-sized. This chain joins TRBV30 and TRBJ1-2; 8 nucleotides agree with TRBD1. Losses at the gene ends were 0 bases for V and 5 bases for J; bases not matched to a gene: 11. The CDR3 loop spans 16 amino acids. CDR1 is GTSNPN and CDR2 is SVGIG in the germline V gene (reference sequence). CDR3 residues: CAWSVQATGAPYGYTF. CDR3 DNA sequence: TGTGCCTGGAGTGTACAAGCGACAGGGGCCCCGTATGGCTACACCTTC.

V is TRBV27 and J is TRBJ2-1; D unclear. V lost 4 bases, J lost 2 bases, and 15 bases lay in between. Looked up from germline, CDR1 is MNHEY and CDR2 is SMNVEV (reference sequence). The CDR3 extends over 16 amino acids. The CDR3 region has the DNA TGTGCCAGCAGTTCGCCCCGGTTCACGACCTACAATGAGCAGTTCTTC. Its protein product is CASSSPRFTTYNEQFF.

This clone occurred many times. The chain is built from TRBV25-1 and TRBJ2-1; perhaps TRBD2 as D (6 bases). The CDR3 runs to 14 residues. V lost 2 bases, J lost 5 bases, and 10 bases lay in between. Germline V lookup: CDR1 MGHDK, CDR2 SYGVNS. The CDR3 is CASSEGGLHNEQFF. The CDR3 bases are TGTGCCAGCAGTGAAGGGGGACTGCACAATGAGCAGTTCTTC.

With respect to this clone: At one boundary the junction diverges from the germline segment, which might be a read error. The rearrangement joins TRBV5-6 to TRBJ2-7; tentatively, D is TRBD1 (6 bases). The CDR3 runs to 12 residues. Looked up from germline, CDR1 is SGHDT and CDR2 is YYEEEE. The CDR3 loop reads CASNREDRIMDF. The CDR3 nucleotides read TGTGCCAGCAACCGAGAGGACAGAATCATGGACTTC.

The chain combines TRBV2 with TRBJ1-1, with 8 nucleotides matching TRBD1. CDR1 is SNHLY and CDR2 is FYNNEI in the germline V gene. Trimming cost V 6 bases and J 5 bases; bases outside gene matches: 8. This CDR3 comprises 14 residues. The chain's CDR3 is CASRRDRGGTEAFF. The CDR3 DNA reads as TGTGCCAGCAGACGTGACAGGGGAGGGACTGAAGCTTTCTTT. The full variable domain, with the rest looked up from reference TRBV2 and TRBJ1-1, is EPEVTQTPSHQVTQMGQEVILRCVPISNHLYFYWYRQILGQKVEFLVSFYNNEISEKSEIFDDQFSVERPDGSNFTLKIRSTKLEDSAMYFCASRRDRGGTEAFFGQGTRLTVV.

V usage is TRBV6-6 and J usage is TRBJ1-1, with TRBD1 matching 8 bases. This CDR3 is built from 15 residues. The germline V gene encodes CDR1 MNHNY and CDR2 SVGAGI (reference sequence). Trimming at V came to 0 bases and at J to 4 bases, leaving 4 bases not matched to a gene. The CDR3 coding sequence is TGTGCCAGCAGTTACTCGGACAGGGCGCGCACTGAAGCTTTCTTT. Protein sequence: CASSYSDRARTEAFF.

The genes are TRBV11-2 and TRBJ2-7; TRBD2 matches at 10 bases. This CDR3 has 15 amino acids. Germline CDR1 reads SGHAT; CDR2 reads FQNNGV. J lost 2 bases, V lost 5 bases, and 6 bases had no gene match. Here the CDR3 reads CASSDLAGGTYEQYF. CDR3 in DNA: TGTGCCAGCAGCGATTTAGCGGGGGGAACCTACGAGCAGTACTTC.

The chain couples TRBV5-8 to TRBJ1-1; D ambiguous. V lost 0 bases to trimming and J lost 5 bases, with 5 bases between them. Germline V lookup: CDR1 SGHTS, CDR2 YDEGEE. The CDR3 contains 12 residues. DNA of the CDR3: TGTGCCAGCAGCTTGGTTGGGACTGAAGCTTTCTTT. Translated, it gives CASSLVGTEAFF.

The CDR3 spells CASSPDRASQPQHF. The CDR3 DNA reads TGTGCCAGCTCACCGGACAGGGCTTCTCAGCCCCAGCATTTT. The V gene is TRBV18, the J gene TRBJ1-5; TRBD1 matches at 8 bases. Germline values: CDR1 KGHSH, CDR2 LQKENI. CDR3 length: 14 amino acids. Trimming took 3 bases from V and 6 from J; bases not matched to a gene: 4.